The next 25 T cell receptor beta chains were all read from a single sample in a study of cytomegalovirus exposure and HLA in healthy donors listed by TCRdb under 2017. Receptors were amplified or captured by the immunoSEQ multiplex PCR assay. The clones in this table, taken by TCRdb from immuneACCESS, are in-frame only. Not every clone is retained; where verified, under half of the shortfall comes from an unresolved V gene, and the cause of the rest is unknown. The sample table records about 40,000 clones; approximately 93% of these occur just once. The ten largest account for 2% to 2.5% of the sample. Sequenced material: PBMCs. The receptor set was obtained from a woman younger than 30 in good health and CMV-seronegative.

The chain carries TRBV4-1 and TRBJ2-7, with D unclear. V shed 0 bases and J shed 7 bases, with 19 bases lying between them. Germline lookup yields CDR1 MGHRA and CDR2 YSYEKL. The CDR3 consists of 16 residues. The CDR3 sequence: CASSQDEATADREQYF. CDR3 coding DNA: TGCGCCAGCAGCCAAGATGAGGCCACGGCCGATCGGGAGCAGTACTTC.

The chain uses TRBV7-9 and TRBJ1-1; D is perhaps TRBD1 (6 bases). CDR1 is SEHNR and CDR2 is FQNEAQ in the germline V gene (reference sequence). There are 12 residues in the CDR3. With 2 bases removed from V and 7 bases from J, the gap between germline ends came to 8 bases. The chain's CDR3 is CASSLRQVEAFF. The CDR3 DNA reads TGTGCCAGCAGCTTAAGACAGGTTGAAGCTTTCTTT. Full variable domain (rest looked up from reference TRBV7-9 and TRBJ1-1): DTGVSQNPRHKITKRGQNVTFRCDPISEHNRLYWYRQTLGQGPEFLTYFQNEAQLEKSRLLSDRFSAERPKGSFSTLEIQRTEQGDSAMYLCASSLRQVEAFFGQGTRLTVV.

The chain recombines TRBV29-1 with TRBJ2-1; D remains unclear. The germline V gene has CDR1 SQVTM and CDR2 ANQGSEA. The CDR3 extends over 13 amino acids. Trimming cost V 7 bases and J 3 bases, with 13 bases left between them. The DNA of the CDR3 is TGCAGCGGGCTCTCCCCAATCTACAATGAGCAGTTCTTC. Translating it yields CSGLSPIYNEQFF.

This chain uses TRBV7-9 with TRBJ2-3; 10 nucleotides line up with TRBD2. The length of the CDR3 is 16 residues. V dropped 2 bases and J dropped 3; count of bases not matched to a gene: 5. The germline gives CDR1 SEHNR, CDR2 FQNEAQ (reference sequence). DNA for the CDR3: TGTGCCAGCAGCTTACTAGCGGGGGTTAGGACAGATACGCAGTATTTT. Residues: CASSLLAGVRTDTQYF.

This chain joins TRBV11-1 and TRBJ1-2; the D is unclear. Germline loops: CDR1 SGHAT, CDR2 FQDESV (reference sequence). V lost 0 bases and J lost 8, with 13 bases in between. The CDR3 sequence is 14 residues long. The CDR3 loop is CASSLAGSSYGYTF. The CDR3 coding sequence is TGTGCCAGCAGCTTAGCGGGCAGTTCCTACGGCTACACCTTC.

The chain has TRBV28 and TRBJ1-2; TRBD1 agrees at 8 bases. V was pared by 5 bases and J by 3 bases, with 5 bases of the junction left unmatched. Germline V gene data show CDR1 as MDHEN and CDR2 as SYDVKM. This CDR3 has 14 residues. CDR3 sequence (DNA): TGTGCCAGCAGTCGCCTGGACAGGGACTATGGCTACACCTTC. Encoded protein: CASSRLDRDYGYTF.

The rearrangement joins TRBV7-9 to TRBJ2-6, with D possibly being TRBD1 (6 bases). This CDR3 comprises 15 residues. V lost 5 bases and J lost 4, with 12 bases in between. Germline V gene lookup returns CDR1 SEHNR and CDR2 FQNEAQ (reference sequence). CDR3 residues: CASSQGGAGANVLTF. The CDR3 bases are TGTGCCAGCAGCCAAGGGGGAGCCGGGGCCAACGTCCTGACTTTC.

V usage is TRBV28 and J usage is TRBJ1-2; D is unclear. V lost 3 bases and J 0 bases, leaving 5 bases between the germline ends. Germline lookup yields CDR1 MDHEN and CDR2 SYDVKM. The CDR3 extends over 13 amino acids. The CDR3 sequence is CASSLAANYGYTF. CDR3 sequence (DNA): TGTGCCAGCAGTTTGGCAGCTAACTATGGCTACACCTTC.

The chain combines TRBV29-1 with TRBJ2-7; D is possibly TRBD2 (5 bases). Germline V CDR1 and CDR2: SQVTM, ANQGSEA. CDR3 length: 13 residues. V was pared by 5 bases and J by 3 bases, with 14 bases between. CDR3 in amino acids: CSVFSLGGYEQYF. For the CDR3, the DNA is TGCAGCGTTTTCTCCTTAGGAGGCTACGAGCAGTACTTC.

This clone was picked up one time. The chain couples TRBV28 to TRBJ1-5; 8 nucleotides line up with TRBD1. The germline V gene encodes CDR1 MDHEN and CDR2 SYDVKM. J was trimmed by 0 bases and V by 2 bases; bases with no gene match: 9. This CDR3 is built from 18 residues. The CDR3 DNA reads TGTGCCAGCAGTTTAATTGACGGGACAGGACATAGCAATCAGCCCCAGCATTTT. This gives the protein CASSLIDGTGHSNQPQHF.

The chain carries TRBV27 and TRBJ1-2; 7 bases are shared with TRBD1. The ends lost 6 bases at V and 5 bases at J; junction bases unmatched: 9. CDR3 length: 14 residues. Germline assignment: CDR1 MNHEY and CDR2 SMNVEV (reference sequence). The CDR3 sequence: CASRKQGFGYGYTF. As DNA, the CDR3 is TGTGCCAGCAGGAAACAGGGGTTCGGATATGGCTACACCTTC.

The chain is built from TRBV5-4 and TRBJ2-5; TRBD1 matches 8 bases. CDR1 and CDR2 from the germline V gene are SGHNT and YYREEE (reference sequence). V lost 1 base, J lost 5 bases, and 4 bases stayed unmatched. The CDR3 contains 14 residues. The CDR3 nucleotides are TGTGCCAGCAGCTTGCAGGGGGCGTCGGAGACCCAGTACTTC. Its protein product is CASSLQGASETQYF.

The chain joins TRBV7-9 to TRBJ1-1, with unresolved D. Trimming took 1 base from V and 4 from J, leaving 13 bases between them. The CDR3 covers 15 residues. The germline V gene encodes CDR1 SEHNR and CDR2 FQNEAQ (reference sequence). CDR3 sequence reads: CASSLGPGSSTEAFF. CDR3 nucleotide sequence: TGTGCCAGCAGCTTAGGTCCGGGGTCAAGCACTGAAGCTTTCTTT.

This clone was observed a single time. The rearrangement uses TRBV27 and TRBJ2-1; TRBD2 agrees at 7 bases. V was clipped by 5 bases and J by 4 bases; unmatched bases: 11. The CDR3 is made up of 16 amino acids. The V gene's germline CDR1 is MNHEY and CDR2 SMNVEV (reference sequence). The CDR3 sequence is CASSLSLWEGYNEQFF. The CDR3 region has the DNA TGTGCCAGCAGTCTCTCTCTGTGGGAGGGTTACAATGAGCAGTTCTTC.

The chain carries TRBV7-9 and TRBJ2-1; 7 bases map to TRBD2. Germline assignment: CDR1 SEHNR and CDR2 FQNEAQ (reference sequence). The CDR3 runs to 15 residues. V dropped 1 base and J dropped 8; count of bases not matched to a gene: 8. CDR3 coding DNA: TGTGCCAGCAGCTTAGGGCCTAGCGGTCTGGATGAGCAGTTCTTC. Translation: CASSLGPSGLDEQFF.

The V gene is TRBV6-5, the J gene TRBJ2-3; 9 positions agree with TRBD2. This CDR3 is 15 amino acids long. The V segment lost 4 bases and the J segment 2 bases; nucleotides outside the gene matches: 4. In germline, CDR1 is MNHEY, CDR2 SVGAGI. In DNA form, the CDR3 reads TGTGCCAGCAGTTTGCGGGAGGGCCCCACAGATACGCAGTATTTT. This encodes CASSLREGPTDTQYF.

The chain carries TRBV7-9 and TRBJ1-2; 7 bases line up with TRBD1. V lost 4 bases to trimming and J lost 13 bases; unmatched junction nucleotides: 9. The germline CDR1 and CDR2 sequences are SEHNR and FQNEAQ (reference sequence). The CDR3 length is 12 residues. The CDR3 protein is CASSYSTGNVTF. The CDR3 nucleotides read TGTGCCAGCAGCTACTCGACAGGGAACGTCACCTTC.

V usage is TRBV6-6 and J usage is TRBJ1-5, with TRBD1 as a possible D gene (5 bases). Germline assignment: CDR1 MNHNY and CDR2 SVGAGI (reference sequence). The CDR3 consists of 13 residues. Trimming took off 6 bases at V and 6 bases at J, with 12 bases between the two ends. The chain's CDR3 is CASSGRVVQPQHF. The DNA of the CDR3 is TGTGCCAGCAGCGGCAGGGTAGTTCAGCCCCAGCATTTT.

This chain joins TRBV6-1 and TRBJ2-1; D gene ambiguous. Germline V gene data show CDR1 as MNHNS and CDR2 as SASEGT. V dropped 2 bases and J dropped 1 base, with 6 bases sitting between them. This CDR3 is built from 14 residues. CDR3 DNA sequence: TGTGCCAGCAGTGAATCTAGTTCCTACAATGAGCAGTTCTTC. It encodes CASSESSSYNEQFF.

V usage is TRBV6-5 and J usage is TRBJ1-1, with a weak D call TRBD1 (5 bases). Between the trimmed V and J ends, which lost 6 bases and 1 base, there was a span of 9 bases. From germline, CDR1 is MNHEY and CDR2 SVGAGI. The length of the CDR3 is 13 residues. CDR3: CASSTTENTEAFF. DNA for the CDR3: TGTGCCAGCAGCACGACAGAGAACACTGAAGCTTTCTTT.

Only a few counts were recorded for this clone. The chain couples TRBV6-1 to TRBJ1-4; 11 nucleotides align to TRBD1. Germline loops: CDR1 MNHNS, CDR2 SASEGT. With V trimmed by 2 bases and J by 8 bases, 10 bases remained unmatched. CDR3 size: 17 residues. The CDR3 is CASSERGTGGREEKLFF. CDR3 nucleotides: TGTGCCAGCAGTGAAAGGGGGACAGGGGGGCGAGAGGAAAAACTGTTTTTT.

The chain combines TRBV4-1 with TRBJ2-7, with 8 nucleotides matching TRBD1. CDR1 MGHRA and CDR2 YSYEKL come from the germline V gene. This CDR3 contains 14 residues. Losses at the gene ends were 1 base for V and 6 bases for J; bases not matched to a gene: 5. CDR3 DNA: TGCGCCAGCAGCCAAGTCCAGGGGGCGTTCGAGCAGTACTTC. It specifies CASSQVQGAFEQYF.

This chain links TRBV25-1 with TRBJ2-5; TRBD2 matches at 9 bases. This CDR3 spans 15 amino acids. V trimming: 4 bases; J trimming: 4 bases; junction bases outside the gene matches: 7. The germline gives CDR1 MGHDK, CDR2 SYGVNS. CDR3 residues: CASSGDSGSGETQYF. The CDR3 DNA follows: TGTGCCAGCAGTGGTGATAGCGGGAGCGGAGAGACCCAGTACTTC.

DNA for the CDR3: TGTGCCAGCAGCGTAGGACTCTTACTCTCCTACAATGAGCAGTTCTTC. It codes for CASSVGLLLSYNEQFF. This rearrangement joins TRBV9 to TRBJ2-1, with unresolved D. The V and J ends lost 0 bases and 0 bases respectively, with 10 bases between them. The CDR3 length is 16 residues. Germline CDR1 is SGDLS and CDR2 is YYNGEE.

The J gene is TRBJ1-2, the V gene TRBV28; no clear D. V dropped 5 bases and J dropped 3 bases, with 13 bases sitting between them. The CDR3 has 14 residues. CDR1 and CDR2 (germline): MDHEN, SYDVKM. The CDR3 bases are TGTGCCAGCAGTCCCTTTATTGTGTACTATGGCTACACCTTC. Protein: CASSPFIVYYGYTF.